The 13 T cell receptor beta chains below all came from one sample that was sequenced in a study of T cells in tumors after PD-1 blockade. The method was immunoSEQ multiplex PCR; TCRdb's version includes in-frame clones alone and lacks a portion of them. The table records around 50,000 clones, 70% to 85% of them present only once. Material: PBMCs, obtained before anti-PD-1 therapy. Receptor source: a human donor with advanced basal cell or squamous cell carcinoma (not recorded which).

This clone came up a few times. CDR3 coding DNA: TGTGCCAGCAGCTTAGGGGCGGCAGATACGCAGTATTTT. Protein product: CASSLGAADTQYF. The chain carries TRBV7-6 and TRBJ2-3; no clear D gene. The V end was cut by 1 base, the J end by 4 bases, with 6 bases between. The CDR3 is made up of 13 amino acids. Germline lookup yields CDR1 SGHVS and CDR2 FNYEAQ.

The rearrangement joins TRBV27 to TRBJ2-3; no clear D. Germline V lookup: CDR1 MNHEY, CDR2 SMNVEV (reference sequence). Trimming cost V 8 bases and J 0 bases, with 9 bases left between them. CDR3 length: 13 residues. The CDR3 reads CASGDQSTDTQYF. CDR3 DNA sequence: TGTGCCAGCGGCGACCAGAGCACAGATACGCAGTATTTT.

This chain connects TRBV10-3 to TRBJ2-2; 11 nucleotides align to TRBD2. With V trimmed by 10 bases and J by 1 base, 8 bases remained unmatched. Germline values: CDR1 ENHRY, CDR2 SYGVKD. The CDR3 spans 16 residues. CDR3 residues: CATKPGTSGNTGELFF. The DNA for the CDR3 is TGTGCCACCAAACCCGGGACTAGCGGGAACACCGGGGAGCTGTTTTTT.

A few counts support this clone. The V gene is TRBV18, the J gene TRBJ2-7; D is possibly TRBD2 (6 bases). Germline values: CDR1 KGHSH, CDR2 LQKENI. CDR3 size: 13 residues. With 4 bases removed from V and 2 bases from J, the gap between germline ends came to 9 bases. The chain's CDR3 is CASSRDLTYEQYF. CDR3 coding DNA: TGTGCCAGCTCACGGGACTTGACCTACGAGCAGTACTTC. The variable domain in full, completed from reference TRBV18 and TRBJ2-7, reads NAGVMQNPRHLVRRRGQEARLRCSPMKGHSHVYWYRQLPEEGLKFMVYLQKENIIDESGMPKERFSAEFPKEGPSILRIQQVVRGDSAAYFCASSRDLTYEQYFGPGTRLTVT.

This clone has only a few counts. The CDR3 DNA sequence: TGTGCCAGCAGCTTGGAGAGCTATACCTACGGTGGCTACACCTTC. Amino acids: CASSLESYTYGGYTF. The chain is built from TRBV5-6 and TRBJ1-2; D not certain. Looked up from germline, CDR1 is SGHDT and CDR2 is YYEEEE. The CDR3 is made up of 15 amino acids. V was shortened by 0 bases and J by 7 bases, with 16 bases between the two germline ends.

The CDR3 nucleotides are TGCGCCAGCAGCCCGAAGGACCTAAGCAATGAGCAGTTCTTC. Its translation: CASSPKDLSNEQFF. V and J are TRBV5-1 and TRBJ2-1; D is undetermined. The CDR3 is 14 amino acids. CDR1 is SGHRS and CDR2 is YFSETQ in the germline V gene. V lost 4 bases, J lost 6 bases, and 14 bases lay in between.

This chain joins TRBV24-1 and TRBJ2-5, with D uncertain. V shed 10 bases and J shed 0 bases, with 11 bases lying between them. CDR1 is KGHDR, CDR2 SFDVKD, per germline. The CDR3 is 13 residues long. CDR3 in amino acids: CATGEGNQETQYF. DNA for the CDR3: TGTGCCACAGGCGAAGGGAACCAAGAGACCCAGTACTTC.

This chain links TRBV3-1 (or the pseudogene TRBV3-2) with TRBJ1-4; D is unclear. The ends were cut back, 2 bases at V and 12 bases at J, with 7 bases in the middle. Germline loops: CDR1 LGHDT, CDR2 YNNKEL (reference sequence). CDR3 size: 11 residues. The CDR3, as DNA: TGTGCCAGCAGCCAAACCGGGGAACTGTTTTTT. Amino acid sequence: CASSQTGELFF.

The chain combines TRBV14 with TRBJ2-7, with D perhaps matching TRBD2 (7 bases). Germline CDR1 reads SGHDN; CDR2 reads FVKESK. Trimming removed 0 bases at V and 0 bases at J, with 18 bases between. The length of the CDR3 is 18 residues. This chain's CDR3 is CASSQDFLGGGSSYEQYF. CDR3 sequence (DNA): TGTGCCAGCAGCCAAGATTTCTTGGGGGGGGGCAGCTCCTACGAGCAGTACTTC.

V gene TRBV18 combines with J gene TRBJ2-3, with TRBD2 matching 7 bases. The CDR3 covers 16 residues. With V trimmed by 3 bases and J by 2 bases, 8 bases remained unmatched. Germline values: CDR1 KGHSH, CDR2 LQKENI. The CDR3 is CASSPDGGSITDTQYF. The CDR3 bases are TGTGCCAGCTCACCCGACGGGGGGTCGATCACAGATACGCAGTATTTT.

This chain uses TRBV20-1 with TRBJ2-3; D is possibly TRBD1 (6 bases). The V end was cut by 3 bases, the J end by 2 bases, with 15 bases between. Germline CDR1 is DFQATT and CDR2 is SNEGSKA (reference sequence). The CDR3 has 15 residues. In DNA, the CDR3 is TGCAGTGCTAGTATGTCAGGGGTTCACACAGATACGCAGTATTTT. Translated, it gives CSASMSGVHTDTQYF.

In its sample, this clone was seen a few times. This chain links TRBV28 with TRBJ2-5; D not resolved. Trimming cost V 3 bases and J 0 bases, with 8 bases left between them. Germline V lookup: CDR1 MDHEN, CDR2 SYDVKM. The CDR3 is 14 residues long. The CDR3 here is CASSFSPYQETQYF. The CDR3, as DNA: TGTGCCAGCAGTTTTTCCCCGTACCAAGAGACCCAGTACTTC.

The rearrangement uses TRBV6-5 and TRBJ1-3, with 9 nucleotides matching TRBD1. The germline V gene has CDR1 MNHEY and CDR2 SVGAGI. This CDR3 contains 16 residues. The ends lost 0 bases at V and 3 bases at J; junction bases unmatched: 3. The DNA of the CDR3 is TGTGCCAGCAGTTACTCGGGACAGGGCTTTGGAAACACCATATATTTT. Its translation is CASSYSGQGFGNTIYF.